This T cell receptor (beta chain) was documented in a study of graft-versus-host responses after intestinal transplantation. Study information: Each patient got anti-thymocyte globulin induction, then tacrolimus and steroids for three to four years.

As concerns this clone: The target antigen is unknown.

The CDR3 totals 14 residues. V lost 4 bases and J 8 bases, leaving 14 bases between the germline ends. CDR1 and CDR2 from the germline V gene are MGHRA and YSYEKL. Assay used: immunoSEQ multiplex PCR; TCRdb lists only in-frame clones, some missing. The sample comprises about 90,000 clones, roughly four fifths of which are singletons, and roughly 15% rests with the top ten. Sequences were derived from unstimulated CD8+ T cells sorted from spleen or lymph node cells, sampled before intestinal transplant. This chain connects TRBV4-1 to TRBJ1-4; D unresolved. The receptor comes from a human donor who received an intestinal transplant. The CDR3 spells CASSPQPLLEKLFF. CDR3 nucleotides: TGCGCCAGCAGCCCTCAACCCTTACTCGAAAAACTGTTTTTT.